This record concerns one T cell receptor beta chain sequence. This specimen belongs to a study of blood T cell repertoires in COVID-19. Study context: Acute and convalescent COVID-19 specimens originated in the United States, Italy and Spain.

Only in-frame clones appear in the TCRdb table, and some are missing; sequencing was by immunoSEQ multiplex PCR. The sample lists about 69,000 clones; approximately 80% were seen once. The sequencing sample was made of peripheral blood. This clonotype was sampled from a man aged 45-65 years with COVID-19, enrolled during active disease.

The CDR3 region is CASSFLLQTGRDEQFF. CDR3 nucleotide sequence: TGTGCCAGCAGCTTCCTCTTACAGACAGGGCGAGATGAGCAGTTCTTC. The rearrangement joins TRBV13 to TRBJ2-1; 7 bases fit TRBD1. The V segment lost 3 bases and the J segment 8 bases; nucleotides outside the gene matches: 13. CDR1 PRHDT and CDR2 FYEKMQ come from the germline V gene (reference sequence). This CDR3 is 16 amino acids long.